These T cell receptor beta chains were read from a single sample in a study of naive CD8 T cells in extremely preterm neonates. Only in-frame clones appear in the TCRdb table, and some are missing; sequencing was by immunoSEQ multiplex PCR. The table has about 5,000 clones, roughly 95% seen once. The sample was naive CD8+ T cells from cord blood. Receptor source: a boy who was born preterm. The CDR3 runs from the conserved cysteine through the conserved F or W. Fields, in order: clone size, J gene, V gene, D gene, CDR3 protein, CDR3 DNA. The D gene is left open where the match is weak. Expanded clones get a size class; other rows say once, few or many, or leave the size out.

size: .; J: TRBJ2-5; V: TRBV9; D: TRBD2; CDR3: CASSAGTSEFLETQYF; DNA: TGTGCCAGCAGTGCCGGGACTAGCGAATTCCTAGAGACCCAGTACTTC
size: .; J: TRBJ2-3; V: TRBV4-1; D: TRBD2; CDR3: CASSQDSSGSTDTQYF; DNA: TGCGCCAGCAGCCAAGATTCTAGCGGGAGCACAGATACGCAGTATTTT
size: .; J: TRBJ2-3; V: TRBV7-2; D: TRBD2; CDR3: CASSLTSGSTDTQYF; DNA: TGTGCCAGCAGCTTAACTAGCGGGAGCACAGATACGCAGTATTTT
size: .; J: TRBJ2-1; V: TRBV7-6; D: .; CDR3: CASSLTGNEQFF; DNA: TGTGCCAGCAGCTTGACAGGCAATGAGCAGTTCTTC
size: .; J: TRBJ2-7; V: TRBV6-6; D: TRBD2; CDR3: CASSYTSGRGEQYF; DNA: TGTGCCAGCAGTTACACTAGCGGGAGAGGGGAGCAGTACTTC
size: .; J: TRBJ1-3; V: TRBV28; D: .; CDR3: CASTQSSGNTIYF; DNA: TGTGCCAGCACCCAGAGCTCTGGAAACACCATATATTTT
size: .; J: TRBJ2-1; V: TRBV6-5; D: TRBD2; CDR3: CASSYGLAAYNEQFF; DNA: TGTGCCAGCAGTTACGGACTAGCGGCCTACAATGAGCAGTTCTTC
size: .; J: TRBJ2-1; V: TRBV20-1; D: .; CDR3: CSANNEQFF; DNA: TGCAGTGCGAACAATGAGCAGTTCTTC
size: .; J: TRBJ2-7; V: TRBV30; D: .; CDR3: CAWSVPGQTYEQYF; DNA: TGTGCCTGGAGTGTACCGGGACAAACCTACGAGCAGTACTTC
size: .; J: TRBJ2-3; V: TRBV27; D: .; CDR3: CASSLAEGDLVYSTDTQYF; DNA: TGTGCCAGCAGTCTAGCCGAAGGGGACTTAGTGTATAGCACAGATACGCAGTATTTT
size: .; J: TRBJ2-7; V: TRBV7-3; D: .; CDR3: CASSLTSGYEQYF; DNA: TGTGCCAGCAGCTTAACTAGCGGCTACGAGCAGTACTTC
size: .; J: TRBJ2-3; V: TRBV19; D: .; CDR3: CASSIGSTDTQYF; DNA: TGTGCCAGTAGTATCGGGAGCACAGATACGCAGTATTTT
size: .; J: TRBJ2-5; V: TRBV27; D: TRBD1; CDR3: CASSLFPGQSSQETQYF; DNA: TGTGCCAGCAGTTTGTTTCCGGGACAGTCGTCGCAAGAGACCCAGTACTTC
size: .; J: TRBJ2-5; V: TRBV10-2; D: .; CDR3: CASRDRRYQETQYF; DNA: TGCGCCAGCAGGGACAGAAGGTACCAAGAGACCCAGTACTTC
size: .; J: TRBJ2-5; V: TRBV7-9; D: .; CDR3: CASSLQYQETQYF; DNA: TGTGCCAGCAGCTTACAGTACCAAGAGACCCAGTACTTC
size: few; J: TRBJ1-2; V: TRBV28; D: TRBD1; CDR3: CASTPTGYNYGYTF; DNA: TGTGCCAGCACTCCGACAGGGTATAACTATGGCTACACCTTC
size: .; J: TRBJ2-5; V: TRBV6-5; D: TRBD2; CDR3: CASSPGLAEPAQYF; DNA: TGTGCCAGCAGTCCGGGACTAGCGGAGCCGGCCCAGTACTTC
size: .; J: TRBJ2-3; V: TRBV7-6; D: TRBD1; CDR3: CASSLATGTDTQYF; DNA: TGTGCCAGCAGCTTAGCGACAGGGACAGATACGCAGTATTTT
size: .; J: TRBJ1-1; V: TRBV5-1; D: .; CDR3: CASRGNTEAFF; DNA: TGCGCCAGCAGGGGGAACACTGAAGCTTTCTTT
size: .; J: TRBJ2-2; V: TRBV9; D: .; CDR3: CASSVGNTGELFF; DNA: TGTGCCAGCAGCGTAGGGAACACCGGGGAGCTGTTTTTT
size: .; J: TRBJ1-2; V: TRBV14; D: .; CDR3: CASSHGRAYGYTF; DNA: TGTGCCAGCAGCCATGGCAGGGCCTATGGCTACACCTTC
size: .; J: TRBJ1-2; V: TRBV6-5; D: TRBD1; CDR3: CASSLQGDYGYTF; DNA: TGTGCCAGCAGCCTACAGGGGGACTATGGCTACACCTTC
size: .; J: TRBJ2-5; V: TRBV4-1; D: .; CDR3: CASSQDNQETQYF; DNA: TGCGCCAGCAGCCAAGACAACCAAGAGACCCAGTACTTC
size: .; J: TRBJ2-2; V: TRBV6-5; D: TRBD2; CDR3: CASRTSGSTGELFF; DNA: TGTGCCAGCAGGACTAGCGGGAGCACCGGGGAGCTGTTTTTT
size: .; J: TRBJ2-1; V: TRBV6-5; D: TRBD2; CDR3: CASSLAGGWNEQFF; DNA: TGTGCCAGCAGTTTAGCGGGAGGGTGGAATGAGCAGTTCTTC
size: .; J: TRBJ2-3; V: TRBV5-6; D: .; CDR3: CASSPGGTDTQYF; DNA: TGTGCCAGCAGTCCAGGGGGCACAGATACGCAGTATTTT
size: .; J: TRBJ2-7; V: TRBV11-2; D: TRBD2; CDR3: CASSWTSGSEQYF; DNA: TGTGCCAGCAGCTGGACTAGCGGGAGCGAGCAGTACTTC
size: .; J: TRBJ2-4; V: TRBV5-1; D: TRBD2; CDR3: CASSLLAGDLDIQYF; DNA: TGCGCCAGCAGCCTCCTAGCGGGAGATCTGGACATTCAGTACTTC
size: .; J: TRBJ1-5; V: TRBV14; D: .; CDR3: CASSRQEPQHF; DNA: TGTGCCAGCAGCCGACAGGAGCCCCAGCATTTT
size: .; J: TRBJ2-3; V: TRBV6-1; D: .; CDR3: CASSYPDTQYF; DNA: TGTGCCAGCAGTTACCCAGATACGCAGTATTTT
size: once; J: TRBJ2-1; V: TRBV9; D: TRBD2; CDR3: CASSVRLAGGRGYNEQFF; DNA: TGTGCCAGCAGCGTAAGACTAGCGGGAGGAAGAGGCTACAATGAGCAGTTCTTC